Presented here are 22 T cell receptor beta chains from one specimen sequenced in a study of shared clonotypes between healthy human individuals. Only in-frame clones appear in the TCRdb table, and some are missing; sequencing was by immunoSEQ multiplex PCR. In the table there are 600,000 to 750,000 clones, roughly 87% of which are singletons. The sample taken for sequencing was memory CD8+ T cells from PBMCs. The subset denotes: CD45RO+ cells pooled with CCR7-negative TemRA cells. The receptors here all came from a man aged 18 to 30 in good health. Some clones in this sample may be carry-over from other donors' samples.

Concerning this clone itself: Distinct nucleotide sequences in the sample also encode this CDR3. The chain joins TRBV27 to TRBJ2-2; no reliable D call. Germline V gene sequence: CDR1 MNHEY, CDR2 SMNVEV (reference sequence). This CDR3 has 12 amino acids. With 5 bases removed from V and 0 bases from J, the gap between germline ends came to 1 base. The CDR3 nucleotides are TGTGCCAGCAGTACGAACACCGGGGAGCTGTTTTTT. This encodes CASSTNTGELFF.

The chain couples TRBV7-9 to TRBJ2-1; tentatively, D is TRBD2 (6 bases). CDR1 is SEHNR, CDR2 FQNEAQ, per germline (reference sequence). V lost 2 bases to trimming and J lost 8 bases, with 10 bases between them. This CDR3 spans 13 amino acids. This chain's CDR3 is CASSLRGYDEQFF. CDR3 sequence (DNA): TGTGCCAGCAGCTTACGGGGGTACGATGAGCAGTTCTTC.

This clone was observed a handful of times. The chain employs TRBV7-9 and TRBJ1-1; D is uncertain. Germline V gene lookup returns CDR1 SEHNR and CDR2 FQNEAQ (reference sequence). The CDR3 runs to 13 residues. V dropped 4 bases and J dropped 1 base, with 7 bases sitting between them. The CDR3 nucleotides read TGTGCCAGCAGCTCACAGTCGAACACTGAAGCTTTCTTT. This sequence encodes CASSSQSNTEAFF.

The V and J genes are TRBV4-1 and TRBJ2-7; 7 bases line up with TRBD2. Germline CDR1 reads MGHRA; CDR2 reads YSYEKL. The CDR3 extends over 15 amino acids. V was clipped by 3 bases and J by 2 bases; unmatched bases: 7. The CDR3 sequence: CASSQGLAVTYEQYF. The CDR3 nucleotides read TGCGCCAGCAGCCAGGGCCTAGCGGTGACCTACGAGCAGTACTTC.

In this sample, this clone turned up a few times. This sample also contains other DNA sequences that code for the same CDR3. This sequence joins TRBV7-9 and TRBJ1-2; TRBD1 aligns across 7 bases. Germline V lookup: CDR1 SEHNR, CDR2 FQNEAQ (reference sequence). This CDR3 contains 14 residues. Trimming at V came to 1 base and at J to 5 bases, leaving 4 bases not matched to a gene. CDR3 coding DNA: TGTGCCAGCAGCTTAGGACAGGGAGGGTATGGCTACACCTTC. This sequence encodes CASSLGQGGYGYTF.

V usage is TRBV27 and J usage is TRBJ1-1; possibly TRBD1 for D (6 bases). Trimming stripped 0 bases from V and 2 bases from J, with 13 bases between. This CDR3 contains 16 residues. Germline CDR1 MNHEY, CDR2 SMNVEV (reference sequence). The CDR3 bases are TGTGCCAGCAGTTTATCAGGGGGGGGGCTTAACACTGAAGCTTTCTTT. Its protein is CASSLSGGGLNTEAFF.

This clone has ten or more counts. The chain uses TRBV29-1 and TRBJ2-7; D is uncertain. V dropped 7 bases and J dropped 3 bases, with 28 bases sitting between them. CDR3 length: 17 amino acids. CDR1 is SQVTM and CDR2 is ANQGSEA in the germline V gene. The CDR3 loop is CSAALQNPRHIRYEQYF. The DNA for the CDR3 is TGCAGCGCCGCGCTTCAGAACCCAAGACATATTCGCTACGAGCAGTACTTC.

As DNA, the CDR3 is TGTGCCAGCAGCTTAAACAGCCACTACGAGCAGTACTTC. Amino acid sequence: CASSLNSHYEQYF. The V call is TRBV7-6, the J call TRBJ2-7, with D unclear. The CDR3 length is 13 residues. Trimming pared 2 bases from V and 3 bases from J, leaving 8 bases between. The germline gives CDR1 SGHVS, CDR2 FNYEAQ.

This clone has just one count. CDR3 in DNA: TGTGCCAGCTCACCCAGGGACAGGGTCTACGAGCAGTACTTC. Translation: CASSPRDRVYEQYF. This chain connects TRBV18 to TRBJ2-7, with 9 positions matching TRBD1. J lost 3 bases, V lost 3 bases, and 3 bases had no gene match. The CDR3 runs to 14 residues. Germline assignment: CDR1 KGHSH and CDR2 LQKENI.

V is TRBV7-9 and J is TRBJ2-1; no clear D gene. Trimming took off 5 bases at V and 8 bases at J, with 10 bases between the two ends. Germline CDR1 and CDR2: SEHNR and FQNEAQ (reference sequence). This CDR3 contains 12 residues. CDR3 region: CASSTPPDEQFF. The CDR3 DNA follows: TGTGCCAGCAGCACCCCTCCCGATGAGCAGTTCTTC.

The chain is built from TRBV7-6 and TRBJ2-7; 9 nucleotides agree with TRBD1. This CDR3 is 16 amino acids long. CDR1 and CDR2 (germline): SGHVS, FNYEAQ. V shed 0 bases and J 5 bases; nucleotides not matched to a gene: 8. CDR3 sequence (DNA): TGTGCCAGCAGCTTAGCTCGGGACAGGGACTTCCACGAGCAGTACTTC. This gives the protein CASSLARDRDFHEQYF.

There are a few counts of this clone. The genes are TRBV28 and TRBJ1-2; tentatively, D is TRBD1 (5 bases). The CDR3 is made up of 12 amino acids. Trimming cost V 6 bases and J 4 bases, with 9 bases left between them. The germline gives CDR1 MDHEN, CDR2 SYDVKM. CDR3 DNA sequence: TGTGCCAGCAGCAAAGACAGCTATGGCTACACCTTC. It codes for CASSKDSYGYTF.

V and J are TRBV7-9 and TRBJ1-3; the D gene is possibly TRBD1 (5 bases). V was shortened by 3 bases and J by 11 bases, with 11 bases between the two germline ends. There are 12 residues in the CDR3. Germline CDR1 and CDR2: SEHNR and FQNEAQ (reference sequence). The CDR3 reads CASSFLGDAIYF. As DNA, the CDR3 is TGTGCCAGCAGCTTCCTCGGGGACGCCATATATTTT.

On this clone itself: Distinct nucleotide sequences in the sample also encode this CDR3. This chain uses TRBV10-3 with TRBJ1-2; TRBD1 might be the D (6 bases). The V gene lost 3 bases and the J gene lost 4 bases, with 12 bases spanning the gap. Germline CDR1 ENHRY, CDR2 SYGVKD. The CDR3 extends over 14 amino acids. CDR3 bases: TGTGCCATCAGTGAATCCAGGGGCGGCTATGGCTACACCTTC. Its protein is CAISESRGGYGYTF.

The chain employs TRBV28 and TRBJ2-4; 7 positions agree with TRBD1. From germline, CDR1 is MDHEN and CDR2 SYDVKM. This CDR3 is 14 amino acids long. V trimming: 5 bases; J trimming: 3 bases; junction bases outside the gene matches: 4. Here the CDR3 DNA reads TGTGCCAGCAGTGAACGGGACAGCAAAAACATTCAGTACTTC. Protein sequence: CASSERDSKNIQYF.

This chain connects TRBV7-9 to TRBJ2-2; no definite D call. V was cut by 6 bases and J by 6 bases, with 20 bases left in between. The CDR3 length is 16 residues. The germline V gene encodes CDR1 SEHNR and CDR2 FQNEAQ (reference sequence). Here the CDR3 reads CASRINRWGRAGELFF. CDR3 coding DNA: TGTGCCAGCAGGATCAACCGGTGGGGTAGGGCCGGGGAGCTGTTTTTT.

The chain has TRBV4-1 and TRBJ1-2; maybe TRBD1 (6 bases). The germline V gene has CDR1 MGHRA and CDR2 YSYEKL. This CDR3 is 17 amino acids long. V gave up 0 bases and J gave up 5 bases, with 19 bases separating them. The CDR3 loop is CASSQDGGSGDRYGYTF. The CDR3 DNA reads TGCGCCAGCAGCCAAGATGGAGGCTCAGGGGATCGGTATGGCTACACCTTC.

V is TRBV5-4 and J is TRBJ2-7; D may correspond to TRBD1 or TRBD2 (6 bases each). The length of the CDR3 is 16 residues. Germline CDR1 SGHNT, CDR2 YYREEE (reference sequence). Deletions cut 6 bases from V and 2 bases from J, with 21 bases between. CDR3 DNA: TGTGCCAGCACCCGACGCCCGGGGGCTTGGCCCTACGAGCAGTACTTC. It codes for CASTRRPGAWPYEQYF. The full variable domain, in which reference TRBV5-4 and TRBJ2-7 provide the parts outside the CDR3, is ETGVTQSPTHLIKTRGQQVTLRCSSQSGHNTVSWYQQALGQGPQFIFQYYREEENGRGNFPPRFSGLQFPNYSSELNVNALELDDSALYLCASTRRPGAWPYEQYFGPGTRLTVT.

J is TRBJ1-4 and V is TRBV7-9; D not certain. Germline CDR1 SEHNR, CDR2 FQNEAQ (reference sequence). V was trimmed by 1 base and J by 12 bases, leaving 21 bases between them. The CDR3 has 16 amino acids. Here the CDR3 reads CASSLEESGAHGELFF. Written as DNA, the CDR3 is TGTGCCAGCAGCTTAGAAGAGTCGGGCGCGCACGGGGAACTGTTTTTT.

The J gene is TRBJ1-2, the V gene TRBV28, with TRBD1 matching 7 bases. Germline V gene lookup returns CDR1 MDHEN and CDR2 SYDVKM. The ends lost 5 bases at V and 8 bases at J; junction bases unmatched: 20. The CDR3 totals 17 residues. CDR3 sequence: CASSTIVPRGPLLGYTF. In DNA, the CDR3 is TGTGCCAGCAGTACAATTGTCCCGAGGGGGCCACTCCTCGGCTACACCTTC.

Notes on this clone: Other DNA sequences of this sample code for an identical CDR3. This sequence joins TRBV5-6 and TRBJ1-1; no reliable D call. V was cut by 2 bases and J by 2 bases, with 7 bases left in between. Germline loops: CDR1 SGHDT, CDR2 YYEEEE. The length of the CDR3 is 13 residues. The DNA for the CDR3 is TGTGCCAGCAGCTTTCGGGTCAACACTGAAGCTTTCTTT. As protein: CASSFRVNTEAFF.

This chain uses TRBV19 with TRBJ1-5; D gene ambiguous. The CDR3 is 15 residues long. The germline V gene encodes CDR1 LNHDA and CDR2 SQIVND (reference sequence). V was pared by 1 base and J by 2 bases, with 9 bases between. DNA for the CDR3: TGTGCCAGTAGTATAGCACGGTGGGGCAATCAGCCCCAGCATTTT. Protein: CASSIARWGNQPQHF.